This TCR beta chain comes out of a study of cytotoxic CD8 clonotypes in ibrutinib-treated CLL. Study-level results: Clonality was higher at baseline than in age-matched healthy donors and tracked circulating CD8+ T-cell counts. Sustained-remission and progressing patients diverged in sampling times. Clonality rose at ibrutinib response, held steady in sustained remission, and fell toward baseline at progression.

With cryopreserved PBMCs as the source, roughly 2 micrograms of genomic DNA went to TCR beta libraries. On this clone: Its antigen remains unknown.

CDR1 SGHNT and CDR2 YYREEE come from the germline V gene (reference sequence). Deletions cut 0 bases from V and 5 bases from J, with 21 bases between. The CDR3 loop spans 17 amino acids. The table came from immunoSEQ multiplex PCR; TCRdb's copy has only in-frame clones and leaves some out. This table has approximately 13,000 clones, around 67% appearing once. The J gene is TRBJ2-7, the V gene TRBV5-4; TRBD2 might be the D (6 bases). Sequencing used PBMCs, obtained before ibrutinib treatment. The clonotype was recovered from a human donor with chronic lymphocytic leukemia. CDR3 coding DNA: TGTGCCAGCAGCTTGGGTGGACTACTTCCGGAGGGTGACGAGCAGTACTTC. This translates into CASSLGGLLPEGDEQYF.